The 14 T cell receptor beta chains below come from one sample, sequenced in a study of blood T cell repertoires in COVID-19. TCRdb's copy holds only in-frame clones and misses some; the assay was immunoSEQ multiplex PCR. In the table there are some 41,000 clones, roughly nine tenths of which are singletons. Sequencing input: peripheral blood. The receptors come from a man between 65 and 85 years old with active COVID-19.

V gene TRBV29-1 combines with J gene TRBJ2-5; TRBD1 aligns across 7 bases. The CDR3 extends over 14 amino acids. CDR1 is SQVTM, CDR2 ANQGSEA, per germline. The ends lost 4 bases at V and 2 bases at J; junction bases unmatched: 7. The CDR3 here is CSVVPPGGQETQYF. The CDR3 nucleotides are TGCAGCGTTGTCCCCCCAGGGGGTCAAGAGACCCAGTACTTC.

The rearrangement links TRBV3-1 (or the pseudogene TRBV3-2) to TRBJ1-3; a weak D match, TRBD1 (5 bases). The CDR3 runs 17 residues. V lost 1 base, J lost 0 bases, and 13 bases lay in between. Germline loops: CDR1 LGHDT, CDR2 YNNKEL (reference sequence). The DNA for the CDR3 is TGTGCCAGCAGCCAAGTTTTAGGGGATAGCTCTGGAAACACCATATATTTT. Translated: CASSQVLGDSSGNTIYF.

V is TRBV2 and J is TRBJ2-3; TRBD2 aligns across 12 bases. CDR3 length: 15 residues. The V and J ends lost 7 bases and 8 bases, in that order; junction bases with no gene match: 10. The germline V gene has CDR1 SNHLY and CDR2 FYNNEI. This CDR3 is CASTPTSGGPATQYF. The CDR3 nucleotides read TGTGCCAGCACACCCACTAGCGGGGGGCCGGCTACGCAGTATTTT. Variable domain in full (rest from reference TRBV2 and TRBJ2-3): EPEVTQTPSHQVTQMGQEVILRCVPISNHLYFYWYRQILGQKVEFLVSFYNNEISEKSEIFDDQFSVERPDGSNFTLKIRSTKLEDSAMYFCASTPTSGGPATQYFGPGTRLTVL.

The CDR3 nucleotides read TGTGCCAGCAGGATCCGACAGGGGCGGGATACGCAGTATTTT. Translated: CASRIRQGRDTQYF. This rearrangement joins TRBV28 to TRBJ2-3, with 8 bases identical to TRBD1. Germline V gives CDR1 MDHEN, CDR2 SYDVKM. Trimming cost V 6 bases and J 6 bases; bases outside gene matches: 8. The CDR3 consists of 14 residues.

The V gene is TRBV3-1 (or the pseudogene TRBV3-2), the J gene TRBJ2-3; 12 nucleotides line up with TRBD2. The CDR3 totals 17 residues. V shed 0 bases and J 3 bases; nucleotides not matched to a gene: 4. In germline, CDR1 is LGHDT, CDR2 YNNKEL (reference sequence). The CDR3 sequence is CASSQEASGGVTDTQYF. The CDR3, as DNA: TGTGCCAGCAGCCAAGAGGCTAGCGGGGGGGTTACAGATACGCAGTATTTT.

CDR3 sequence: CASSLVGTGVIKTKDEQYF. The CDR3 coding sequence is TGTGCCAGCAGCTTAGTCGGGACAGGGGTAATCAAAACTAAGGACGAGCAGTACTTC. This chain connects TRBV11-2 to TRBJ2-7; 10 bases agree with TRBD1. V shed 1 base and J 5 bases; nucleotides not matched to a gene: 17. This CDR3 is built from 19 residues. Germline V gene sequence: CDR1 SGHAT, CDR2 FQNNGV.

This sequence joins TRBV7-3 and TRBJ2-1, with 8 positions matching TRBD1. J was trimmed by 5 bases and V by 1 base; bases with no gene match: 10. Per germline, CDR1 SGHTA and CDR2 FQGTGA. This CDR3 has 17 amino acids. CDR3 region: CASSLNPGQGRDNEQFF. CDR3 nucleotides: TGTGCCAGCAGCTTAAACCCCGGACAGGGTCGCGACAATGAGCAGTTCTTC. Supplemented by reference TRBV7-3 and TRBJ2-1, the full variable domain reads GAGVSQTPSNKVTEKGKYVELRCDPISGHTALYWYRQSLGQGPEFLIYFQGTGAADDSGLPNDRFFAVRPEGSVSTLKIQRTERGDSAVYLCASSLNPGQGRDNEQFFGPGTRLTVL.

The chain links TRBV3-1 (or the pseudogene TRBV3-2) to TRBJ2-5; 14 positions match TRBD2. The CDR3 sequence is 16 residues long. With V trimmed by 4 bases and J by 1 base, 2 bases remained unmatched. Germline CDR1 is LGHDT and CDR2 is YNNKEL (reference sequence). The CDR3 DNA is TGTGCCAGCAGCCGTGGGACTAGCGGGGGCCAAGAGACCCAGTACTTC. This translates into CASSRGTSGGQETQYF.

This clone was counted a few times. The chain is built from TRBV7-9 and TRBJ1-5; D is ambiguous. Trimming took off 5 bases at V and 1 base at J, with 15 bases between the two ends. Looked up from germline, CDR1 is SEHNR and CDR2 is FQNEAQ (reference sequence). CDR3 size: 16 residues. The CDR3 loop is CASSPSWARSNQPQHF. The CDR3, as DNA: TGTGCCAGCAGCCCGAGTTGGGCCAGAAGCAATCAGCCCCAGCATTTT.

This rearrangement joins TRBV28 to TRBJ2-7; D call uncertain. This CDR3 contains 10 residues. Germline values: CDR1 MDHEN, CDR2 SYDVKM. V lost 4 bases to trimming and J lost 6 bases, with 4 bases between them. The CDR3 bases are TGTGCCAGCAGTTCACTCGAGCAGTACTTC. This translates into CASSSLEQYF.

This chain links TRBV24-1 with TRBJ2-1; 7 nucleotides line up with TRBD2. This CDR3 region has 18 residues. Looked up from germline, CDR1 is KGHDR and CDR2 is SFDVKD. V lost 0 bases to trimming and J lost 0 bases; unmatched junction nucleotides: 7. As DNA, the CDR3 is TGTGCCACCAGTGATTTGCGGGGCGGGGGAAGCTCCTACAATGAGCAGTTCTTC. Residues: CATSDLRGGGSSYNEQFF.

A remark on this clone: A read error may account for a junction end that differs from germline. The chain is built from TRBV5-4 and TRBJ1-4; TRBD1 aligns across 9 bases. The CDR3 extends over 14 amino acids. Germline values: CDR1 SGHNT, CDR2 YYREEE (reference sequence). CDR3 loop: CASSLGQGVEKLFF. The CDR3 bases are TGTGCCAGCAGTTTGGGACAGGGCGTGGAAAAACTGTTTTTT.

J is TRBJ2-1 and V is TRBV5-1; 8 positions match TRBD2. The germline V gene has CDR1 SGHRS and CDR2 YFSETQ. The CDR3 is made up of 19 amino acids. Trimming cost V 4 bases and J 3 bases; bases outside gene matches: 18. CDR3 region: CASSPRSGGPIGNYNEQFF. DNA for the CDR3: TGCGCCAGCAGCCCGAGGAGCGGGGGCCCGATAGGGAACTACAATGAGCAGTTCTTC.

J is TRBJ2-2 and V is TRBV7-2, with D perhaps TRBD2 (7 bases). V was clipped by 2 bases and J by 4 bases, with 23 bases between them. Germline CDR1 and CDR2: SGHTA and FQGNSA. CDR3 length equals 19 residues. DNA for the CDR3: TGTGCCAGCAGCTTAAGGGTTGTTCCGCGACGGGGGGCCACCGGGGAGCTGTTTTTT. Its protein product is CASSLRVVPRRGATGELFF.